This T cell receptor beta chain came from a study of blood T cell repertoires in COVID-19. For the study at large: The cDNA or gDNA used as material had been derived from T cells, B-cell-depleted T cells, or PBMCs.

Of note for this clone: With a much larger clone just one base away, this may be a read error.

Original data processing: Reference gene primer amplification gave nucleated cell count estimates. Measured with immunoSEQ multiplex PCR; TCRdb has only the in-frame clones, and not every one. Clone size and V and J calls were adopted from that table, with D and trimming inferred from the DNA. The sample records about 480,000 clones, 85% to 90% being singletons. Which cohort a participant joined came from the clinical history participants gave. Donors in Cohort 3 who had recovered were those with two negative PCRs, healthcare professional clearance, or resolution of their symptoms. Germline CDR1 and CDR2: SNHLY and FYNNEI. V lost 1 base to trimming and J lost 0 bases; unmatched junction nucleotides: 1. The CDR3 has 15 residues.

The receptor comes from a woman aged 40-49 years who had recovered from COVID-19. The sequenced sample consisted of PBMCs or T cells enriched from blood (not recorded which). V and J are TRBV2 and TRBJ2-7; 9 nucleotides align to TRBD2. CDR3 region: CASSEGSGSSYEQYF. The CDR3 nucleotides read TGTGCCAGCAGTGAAGGTAGCGGGAGCTCCTACGAGCAGTACTTC.